The clone carrying this T cell receptor (beta chain) appeared once. Its cognate antigen is unknown. The record originates from a study of cytomegalovirus exposure and HLA in healthy donors. Whole-study results and caveats: For most subjects, TCR beta sequences were reported to predict HLA-A and HLA-B alleles with accuracy. Cytomegalovirus association was assigned to under 200 TCR beta chains.

The PCR had 60 Vbeta and 13 Jbeta primers. Authors' data handling: There were 80 million or so unique TCR beta chains by a later count, and about 11 million of them were shared. The table came from immunoSEQ multiplex PCR; TCRdb's copy has only in-frame clones and leaves some out. V and J calls plus clone size are reproduced from that table; the DNA served to infer D and trimming. The data show about 89,000 clones, roughly nine tenths seen once. The germline V gene has CDR1 MNHEY and CDR2 SMNVEV (reference sequence). Trimming cost V 6 bases and J 2 bases; bases outside gene matches: 8. The length of the CDR3 is 15 residues.

Input material: PBMCs. This clonotype originated in a man aged 30 to 39 in good health and CMV-seropositive. The rearrangement links TRBV27 to TRBJ2-7; TRBD1 agrees at 9 bases. The CDR3 loop reads CASRRGTGLTYEQYF. DNA of the CDR3: TGTGCCAGCAGGCGCGGGACAGGGCTTACCTACGAGCAGTACTTC.